The TCR beta chain described here comes from a study of blood T cell repertoires in COVID-19. Study in general: Researchers got acute and convalescent COVID-19 samples from the United States, Italy and Spain. Sources were T cells, B-cell-depleted T cells, or PBMCs; the material itself was cDNA or gDNA.

CDR1 is MNHEY and CDR2 is SVGEGT in the germline V gene. This CDR3 region has 13 residues. V was trimmed by 4 bases and J by 7 bases, leaving 11 bases between them. This clone showed up just once. Under the authors' procedure: Amplification with reference gene primers provided the estimates of nucleated cell counts. This table comes from immunoSEQ multiplex PCR, and its TCRdb copy is limited to in-frame clones, with some not included. V, J and clone size are taken as reported in that table, and D and trimming were inferred from the DNA itself. The repertoire holds 29,000 or so clones, with approximately 88% as singletons.

Sequences were obtained from peripheral blood. The V and J genes are TRBV6-2 or TRBV6-3 and TRBJ1-5; D call uncertain. The clonotype was recovered from a man older than 75 with active COVID-19. The CDR3 DNA is TGTGCCAGCAGTTTGGCAGAGGTCCAGCCCCAGCATTTT. Protein product: CASSLAEVQPQHF.